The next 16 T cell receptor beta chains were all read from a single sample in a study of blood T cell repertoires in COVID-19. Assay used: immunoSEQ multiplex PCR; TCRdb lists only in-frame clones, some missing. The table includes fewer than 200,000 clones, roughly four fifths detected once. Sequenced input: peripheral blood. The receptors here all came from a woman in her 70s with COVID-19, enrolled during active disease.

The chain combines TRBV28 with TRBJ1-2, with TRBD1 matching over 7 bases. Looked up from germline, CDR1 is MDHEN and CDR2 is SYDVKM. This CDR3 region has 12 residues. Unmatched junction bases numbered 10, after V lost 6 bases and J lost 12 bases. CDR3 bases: TGTGCCAGCAGCCTAACGGGACAGTCCCACACCTTC. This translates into CASSLTGQSHTF.

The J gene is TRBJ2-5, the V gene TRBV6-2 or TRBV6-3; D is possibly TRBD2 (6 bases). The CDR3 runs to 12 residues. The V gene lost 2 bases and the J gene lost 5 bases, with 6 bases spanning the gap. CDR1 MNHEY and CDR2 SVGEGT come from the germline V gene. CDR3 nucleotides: TGTGCCAGCAGTTACGGAGGGGAGACCCAGTACTTC. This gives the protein CASSYGGETQYF.

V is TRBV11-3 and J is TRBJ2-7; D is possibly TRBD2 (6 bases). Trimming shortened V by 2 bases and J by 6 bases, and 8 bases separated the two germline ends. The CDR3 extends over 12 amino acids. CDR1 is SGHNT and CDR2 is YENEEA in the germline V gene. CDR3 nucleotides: TGTGCCAGCAGCTTATCGGGGGTCGAGCAGTACTTC. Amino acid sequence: CASSLSGVEQYF.

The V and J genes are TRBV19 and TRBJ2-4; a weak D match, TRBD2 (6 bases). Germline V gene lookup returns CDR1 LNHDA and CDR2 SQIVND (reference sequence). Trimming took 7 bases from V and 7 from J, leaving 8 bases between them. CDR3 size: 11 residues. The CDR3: CASKAGNIQYF. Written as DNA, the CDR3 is TGTGCCAGTAAGGCGGGGAACATTCAGTACTTC.

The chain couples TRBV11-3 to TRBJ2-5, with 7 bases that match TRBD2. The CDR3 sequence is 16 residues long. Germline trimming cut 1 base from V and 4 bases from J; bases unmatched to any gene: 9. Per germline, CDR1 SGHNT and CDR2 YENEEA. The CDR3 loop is CASSLGRGDRGETQYF. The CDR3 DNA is TGTGCCAGCAGCTTAGGACGGGGGGACCGGGGAGAGACCCAGTACTTC.

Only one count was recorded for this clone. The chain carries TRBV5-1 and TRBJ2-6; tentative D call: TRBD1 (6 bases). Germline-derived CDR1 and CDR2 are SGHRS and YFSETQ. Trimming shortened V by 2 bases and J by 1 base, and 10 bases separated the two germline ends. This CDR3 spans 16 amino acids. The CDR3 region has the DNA TGCGCCAGCAGCTTAACGACAGGTTCTGGGGCCAACGTCCTGACTTTC. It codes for CASSLTTGSGANVLTF.

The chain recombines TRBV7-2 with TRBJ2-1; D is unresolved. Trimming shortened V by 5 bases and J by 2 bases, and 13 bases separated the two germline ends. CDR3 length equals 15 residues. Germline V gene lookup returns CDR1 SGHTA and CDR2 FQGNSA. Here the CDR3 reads CASSPHSGAYNEQFF. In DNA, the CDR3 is TGTGCCAGCAGCCCCCACTCCGGAGCCTACAATGAGCAGTTCTTC. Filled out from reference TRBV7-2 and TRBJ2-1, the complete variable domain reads GAGVSQSPSNKVTEKGKDVELRCDPISGHTALYWYRQSLGQGLEFLIYFQGNSAPDKSGLPSDRFSAERTGGSVSTLTIQRTQQEDSAVYLCASSPHSGAYNEQFFGPGTRLTVL.

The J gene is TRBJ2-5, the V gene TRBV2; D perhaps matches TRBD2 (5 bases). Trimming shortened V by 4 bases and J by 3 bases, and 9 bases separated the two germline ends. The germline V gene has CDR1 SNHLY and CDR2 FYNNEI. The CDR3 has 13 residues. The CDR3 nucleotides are TGTGCCAGCAGTGTTGGGGAGAAAGAGACCCAGTACTTC. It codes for CASSVGEKETQYF.

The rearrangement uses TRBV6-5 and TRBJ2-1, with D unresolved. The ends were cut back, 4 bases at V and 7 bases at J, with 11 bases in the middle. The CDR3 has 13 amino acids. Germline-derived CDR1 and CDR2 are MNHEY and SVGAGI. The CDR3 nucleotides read TGTGCCAGCAGTTCCCCCCGGGTAAATGAGCAGTTCTTC. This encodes CASSSPRVNEQFF.

CDR3 protein: CASSLMAASYNEQFF. The CDR3 nucleotides are TGTGCCAGCAGCTTAATGGCCGCATCCTACAATGAGCAGTTCTTC. The rearrangement joins TRBV7-3 to TRBJ2-1; no clear D. CDR1 SGHTA and CDR2 FQGTGA come from the germline V gene. This CDR3 is built from 15 residues. Trimming shortened V by 1 base and J by 1 base, and 8 bases separated the two germline ends.

The chain's CDR3 is CASSGGTSGPWETQYF. Here the CDR3 DNA reads TGTGCCAGCAGCGGGGGGACTAGCGGGCCTTGGGAGACCCAGTACTTC. The V and J genes are TRBV5-4 and TRBJ2-5, with 12 bases that match TRBD2. Germline lookup yields CDR1 SGHNT and CDR2 YYREEE (reference sequence). V lost 4 bases to trimming and J lost 5 bases; unmatched junction nucleotides: 9. The CDR3 has 16 residues.

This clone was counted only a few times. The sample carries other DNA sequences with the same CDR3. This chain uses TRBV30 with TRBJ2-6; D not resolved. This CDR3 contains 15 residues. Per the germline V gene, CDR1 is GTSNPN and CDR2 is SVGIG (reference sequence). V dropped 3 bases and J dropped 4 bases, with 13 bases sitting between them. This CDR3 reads CAWSRDSFGANVLTF. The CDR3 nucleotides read TGTGCCTGGAGCAGAGACTCCTTCGGGGCCAACGTCCTGACTTTC.

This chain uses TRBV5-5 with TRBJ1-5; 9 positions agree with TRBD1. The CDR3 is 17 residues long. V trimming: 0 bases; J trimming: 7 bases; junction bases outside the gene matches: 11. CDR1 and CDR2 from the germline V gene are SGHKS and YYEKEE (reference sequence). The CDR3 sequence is CASSLDQLGQGGQPQHF. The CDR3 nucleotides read TGTGCCAGCAGCTTGGACCAACTGGGACAGGGCGGACAGCCCCAGCATTTT.

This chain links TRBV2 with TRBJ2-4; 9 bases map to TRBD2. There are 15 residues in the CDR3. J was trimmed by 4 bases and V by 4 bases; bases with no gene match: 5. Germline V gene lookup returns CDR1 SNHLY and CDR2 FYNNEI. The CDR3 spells CASSGLAGSKNIQYF. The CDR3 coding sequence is TGTGCCAGCAGTGGGCTAGCGGGATCAAAAAACATTCAGTACTTC. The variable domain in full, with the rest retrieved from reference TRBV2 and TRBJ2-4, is EPEVTQTPSHQVTQMGQEVILRCVPISNHLYFYWYRQILGQKVEFLVSFYNNEISEKSEIFDDQFSVERPDGSNFTLKIRSTKLEDSAMYFCASSGLAGSKNIQYFGAGTRLSVL.

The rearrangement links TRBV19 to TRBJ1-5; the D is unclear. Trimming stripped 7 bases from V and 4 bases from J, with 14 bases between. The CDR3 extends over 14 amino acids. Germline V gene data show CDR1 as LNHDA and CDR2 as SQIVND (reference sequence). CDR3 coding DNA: TGTGCCAGTACTTACTTACGAGGGAATCAGCCCCAGCATTTT. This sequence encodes CASTYLRGNQPQHF.

CDR3 amino acids: CASIQTGATEAFF. For the CDR3, the DNA is TGTGCCAGTATCCAAACAGGGGCCACTGAAGCTTTCTTT. J is TRBJ1-1 and V is TRBV19, with 7 bases aligning to TRBD1. The germline CDR1 and CDR2 sequences are LNHDA and SQIVND (reference sequence). The V segment lost 7 bases and the J segment 4 bases; nucleotides outside the gene matches: 6. The CDR3 has 13 amino acids.